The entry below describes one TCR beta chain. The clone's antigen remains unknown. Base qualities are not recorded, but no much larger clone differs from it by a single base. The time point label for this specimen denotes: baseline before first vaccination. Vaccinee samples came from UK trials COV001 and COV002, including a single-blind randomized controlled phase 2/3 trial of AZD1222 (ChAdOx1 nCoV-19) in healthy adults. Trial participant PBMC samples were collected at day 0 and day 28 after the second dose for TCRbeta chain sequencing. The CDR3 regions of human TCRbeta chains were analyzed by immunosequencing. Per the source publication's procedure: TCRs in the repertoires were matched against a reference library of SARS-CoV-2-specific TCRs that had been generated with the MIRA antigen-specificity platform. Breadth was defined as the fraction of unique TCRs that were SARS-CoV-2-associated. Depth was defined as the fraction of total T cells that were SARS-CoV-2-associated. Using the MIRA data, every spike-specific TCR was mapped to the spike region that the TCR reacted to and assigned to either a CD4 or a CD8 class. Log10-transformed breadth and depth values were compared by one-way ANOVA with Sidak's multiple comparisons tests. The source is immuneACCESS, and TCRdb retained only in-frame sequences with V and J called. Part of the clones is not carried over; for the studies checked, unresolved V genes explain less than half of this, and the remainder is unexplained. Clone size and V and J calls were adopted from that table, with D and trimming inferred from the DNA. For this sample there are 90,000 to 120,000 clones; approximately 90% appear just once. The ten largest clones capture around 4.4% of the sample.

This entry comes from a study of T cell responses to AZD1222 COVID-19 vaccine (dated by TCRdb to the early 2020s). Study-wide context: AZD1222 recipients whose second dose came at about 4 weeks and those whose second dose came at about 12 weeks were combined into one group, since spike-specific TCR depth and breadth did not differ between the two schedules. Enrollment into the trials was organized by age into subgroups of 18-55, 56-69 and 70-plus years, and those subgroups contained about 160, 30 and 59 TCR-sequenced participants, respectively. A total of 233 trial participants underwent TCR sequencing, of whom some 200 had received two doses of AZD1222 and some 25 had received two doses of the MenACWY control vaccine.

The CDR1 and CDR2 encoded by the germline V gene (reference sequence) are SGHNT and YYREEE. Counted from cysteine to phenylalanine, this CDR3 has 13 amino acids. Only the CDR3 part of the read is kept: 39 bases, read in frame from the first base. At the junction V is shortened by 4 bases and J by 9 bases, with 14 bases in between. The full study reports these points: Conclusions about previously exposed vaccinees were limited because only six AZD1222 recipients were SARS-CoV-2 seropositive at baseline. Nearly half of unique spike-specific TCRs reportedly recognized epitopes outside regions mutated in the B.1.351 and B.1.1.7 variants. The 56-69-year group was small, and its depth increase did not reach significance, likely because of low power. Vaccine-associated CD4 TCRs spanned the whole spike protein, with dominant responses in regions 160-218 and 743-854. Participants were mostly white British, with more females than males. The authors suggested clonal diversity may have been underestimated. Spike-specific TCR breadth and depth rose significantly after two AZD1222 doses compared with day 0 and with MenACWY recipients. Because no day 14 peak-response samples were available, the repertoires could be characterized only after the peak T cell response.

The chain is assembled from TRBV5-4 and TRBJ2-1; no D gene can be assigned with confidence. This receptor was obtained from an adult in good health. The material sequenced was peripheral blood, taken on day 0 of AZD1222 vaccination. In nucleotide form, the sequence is TGTGCCAGCAGCGGGATTTTAAATAGTGAGCAGTTCTTC. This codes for CASSGILNSEQFF. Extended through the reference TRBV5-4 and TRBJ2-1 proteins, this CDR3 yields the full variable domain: ETGVTQSPTHLIKTRGQQVTLRCSSQSGHNTVSWYQQALGQGPQFIFQYYREEENGRGNFPPRFSGLQFPNYSSELNVNALELDDSALYLCASSGILNSEQFFGPGTRLTVL.